This T cell receptor beta chain emerged from a study of T cells in Graves' hyperthyroidism and ophthalmopathy. General observations from the study: The model anticipated ophthalmopathy a median about six months pre-onset. By a 13 V-J model, ophthalmopathy was set apart from stable hyperthyroidism.

It was RNA transcripts that yielded the amplified TCR beta CDR3 regions. The TCR CDR3 first-round RT-PCR relied on the HTBI primer set. TCRdb re-called the multiplex PCR reads with MiXCR, one entry per CDR3 protein. The data show about 300,000 distinct CDR3 sequences, roughly a fifth seen once. The CDR3 length is 16 residues. J lost 2 bases, V lost 6 bases, and 8 bases had no gene match. Per germline, CDR1 SGHNT and CDR2 YYREEE (reference sequence). Ophthalmopathy patients had Clinical Activity Score at least 3, NOSPECS grade at least 4, duration under 3 months. Pregnant or lactating patients were excluded, as were those with uncontrolled infection or other autoimmune disease. Points on this clonotype: As yet, its antigen is unknown.

Sequencing used blood. The receptor's source is a man aged 50-59 years with Graves' ophthalmopathy. This rearrangement joins TRBV5-4 to TRBJ2-6; 7 bases line up with TRBD1. CDR3 amino acids: CASTDDRATGANVLTF. The CDR3 nucleotides read TGTGCCAGCACTGATGACAGGGCTACTGGGGCCAACGTCCTGACTTTC. Supplemented by reference TRBV5-4 and TRBJ2-6, the full variable domain reads ETGVTQSPTHLIKTRGQQVTLRCSSQSGHNTVSWYQQALGQGPQFIFQYYREEENGRGNFPPRFSGLQFPNYSSELNVNALELDDSALYLCASTDDRATGANVLTFGAGSRLTVL.